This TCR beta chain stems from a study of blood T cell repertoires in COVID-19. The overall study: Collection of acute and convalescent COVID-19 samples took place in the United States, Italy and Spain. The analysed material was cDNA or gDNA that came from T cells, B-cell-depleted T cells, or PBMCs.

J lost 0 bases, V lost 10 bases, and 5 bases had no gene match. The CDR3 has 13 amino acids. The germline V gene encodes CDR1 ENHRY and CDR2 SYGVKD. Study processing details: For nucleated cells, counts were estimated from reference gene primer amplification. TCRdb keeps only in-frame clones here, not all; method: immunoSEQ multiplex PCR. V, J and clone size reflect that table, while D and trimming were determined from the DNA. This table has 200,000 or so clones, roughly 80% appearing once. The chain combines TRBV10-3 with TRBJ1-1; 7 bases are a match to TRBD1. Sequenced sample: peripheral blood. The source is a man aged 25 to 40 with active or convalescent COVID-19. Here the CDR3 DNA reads TGTGCCAGCCGGGACAGCCTGAACACTGAAGCTTTCTTT. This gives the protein CASRDSLNTEAFF.